This TCR beta chain was captured by sequencing in a study of technical replicates of blood from several donors. V was clipped by 5 bases and J by 2 bases, with 13 bases between them. CDR3 length: 13 amino acids. Germline V gives CDR1 SQVTM, CDR2 ANQGSEA. This table comes from immunoSEQ multiplex PCR, and its TCRdb copy is limited to in-frame clones, with some not included. The sample lists 53,000 or so clones; roughly 93% were seen once. The source is a human donor in good health. Some clones in this sample may be carry-over from other donors' samples. The sample taken for sequencing was PBMCs. The chain couples TRBV29-1 to TRBJ2-7; tentatively, D is TRBD1 (6 bases). The CDR3 DNA sequence: TGCAGCGTTCATAAGGGGGACGCCTACGAGCAGTACTTC. Encoded protein: CSVHKGDAYEQYF.